A single sample is the source of the 8 T cell receptor beta chains below, sequenced in a study of vaccination and CD4 T cells after COVID-19 (dated by TCRdb to the early 2020s). The sample's treatment or condition, from its label and the paper: roughly ten-day PBMC culture with coronavirus spike peptide pools or control peptides (ViraFEST assay). The library was generated by PCR. Sequencing took place on an Illumina iSeq 100. TCR sequencing of DNA from cultured CD4+ T cells used the Oncomine TCR Beta short-read assay at the Johns Hopkins FTIC core. Clones were called with MiXCR by TCRdb after fastp trimmed the public reads at Q25, and only in-frame beta chains were retained. CDR3 protein duplicates are merged, each entry listing the most common genes and DNA. The sample records approximately 15,000 distinct CDR3 sequences, 31% of which are singletons. The top ten clones comprise 15% to 19% of the sample.

Their antigen targets remain unknown. Input material: cultured CD4+ T cells from blood. The receptors derive from a human donor with COVID-19.

V gene TRBV4-2 combines with J gene TRBJ2-2; 7 bases agree with TRBD2. The trim removed 0 bases at V and 6 bases at J, leaving 7 bases unmatched. CDR1 LGHNA and CDR2 YNFKEQ come from the germline V gene. The CDR3 totals 16 residues. In nucleotides, the CDR3 is TGTGCCAGCAGCCAAGATGTGGTGGGAGGGGCCGGGGAGCTGTTTTTT. Amino acid sequence: CASSQDVVGGAGELFF.

This clonotype has only a few counts. CDR3 protein: CASSSSVEQAGNTIYF. CDR3 sequence (DNA): TGTGCCAGCAGCTCTAGTGTAGAGCAGGCTGGAAACACCATATATTTT. V is TRBV11-2 and J is TRBJ1-3, with no clear D. Trimming removed 4 bases at V and 2 bases at J, with 15 bases between. The CDR3 extends over 16 amino acids. Germline CDR1 is SGHAT and CDR2 is FQNNGV.

This clonotype was detected only a few times. The chain couples TRBV7-8 to TRBJ2-1; 10 bases line up with TRBD2. CDR1 is SGHVS and CDR2 is FQNEAQ in the germline V gene. With 5 bases clipped from V and 6 bases from J, the junction kept 7 bases outside the gene matches. The CDR3 consists of 15 residues. The CDR3 loop is CASSTIAGGANEQFF. The CDR3 DNA reads TGTGCCAGCAGCACCATAGCGGGGGGCGCCAATGAGCAGTTCTTC.

The chain employs TRBV12-3 or TRBV12-4 and TRBJ1-2; tentative D call: TRBD1 (5 bases). V lost 3 bases, J lost 4 bases, and 9 bases lay in between. CDR3 size: 13 residues. The CDR3 is CASSFGTVYGYTF. DNA for the CDR3: TGTGCCAGCAGTTTTGGGACGGTCTATGGCTACACCTTC.

This clonotype is deemed medium-sized. The DNA of the CDR3 is TGTGCCACCAGCTGGGACAGGGGGAATGGAAACACCATATATTTT. This translates into CATSWDRGNGNTIYF. The gene calls are TRBV15 and TRBJ1-3, with 11 bases matching TRBD1. V trimming: 5 bases; J trimming: 3 bases; junction bases outside the gene matches: 3. The CDR3 has 15 residues. Germline V lookup: CDR1 LNHNV, CDR2 YYDKDF (reference sequence).

The J gene is TRBJ1-5, the V gene TRBV24-1; D possibly corresponds to TRBD1 (6 bases). The CDR3 loop spans 14 amino acids. Trimming took 4 bases from V and 5 from J, leaving 11 bases between them. CDR1 KGHDR and CDR2 SFDVKD come from the germline V gene. This CDR3 is CATSEQGTYQPQHF. The CDR3, as DNA: TGTGCCACCAGTGAGCAGGGGACATATCAGCCCCAGCATTTT.

The chain carries TRBV5-5 and TRBJ1-4; D call uncertain. Per germline, CDR1 SGHKS and CDR2 YYEKEE (reference sequence). This CDR3 contains 14 residues. Trimming cost V 0 bases and J 6 bases, with 9 bases left between them. CDR3 protein: CASSLGVADEKLFF. The DNA for the CDR3 is TGTGCCAGCAGCTTGGGGGTAGCGGATGAAAAACTGTTTTTT.

V gene TRBV5-4 combines with J gene TRBJ1-6, with TRBD1 matching 8 bases. Germline V gives CDR1 SGHNT, CDR2 YYREEE (reference sequence). The CDR3 is 15 amino acids. With 4 bases clipped from V and 10 bases from J, the junction kept 10 bases outside the gene matches. CDR3 sequence (DNA): TGTGCCAGCAGCACTCAGACAGGGGAGCGCTCACCCCTCCACTTT. This gives the protein CASSTQTGERSPLHF.